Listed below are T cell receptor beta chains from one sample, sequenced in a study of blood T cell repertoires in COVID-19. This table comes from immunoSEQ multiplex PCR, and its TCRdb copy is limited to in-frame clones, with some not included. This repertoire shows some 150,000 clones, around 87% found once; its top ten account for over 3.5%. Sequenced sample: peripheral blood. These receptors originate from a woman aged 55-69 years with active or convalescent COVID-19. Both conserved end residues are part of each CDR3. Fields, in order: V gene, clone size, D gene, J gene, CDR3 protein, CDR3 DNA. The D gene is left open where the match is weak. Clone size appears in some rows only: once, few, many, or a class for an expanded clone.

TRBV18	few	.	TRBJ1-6	CASSPDRSSSPLHF	TGTGCCAGCTCACCAGACAGAAGTTCTTCACCCCTCCACTTT
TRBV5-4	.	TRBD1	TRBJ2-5	CASSSGQREETQYF	TGTGCCAGCAGCTCGGGACAGAGAGAAGAGACCCAGTACTTC
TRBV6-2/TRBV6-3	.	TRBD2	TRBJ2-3	CASSSGLAGGQDTQYF	TGTGCCAGCAGTTCCGGACTAGCGGGGGGCCAGGATACGCAGTATTTT
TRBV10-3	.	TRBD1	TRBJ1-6	CATSPGGVFLGVYNSPLHF	TGTGCCACCTCCCCAGGGGGCGTCTTCTTGGGGGTCTATAATTCACCCCTCCACTTT
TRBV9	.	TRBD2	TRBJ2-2	CASSVGAGVNTGELFF	TGTGCCAGCAGCGTAGGTGCGGGGGTGAACACCGGGGAGCTGTTTTTT
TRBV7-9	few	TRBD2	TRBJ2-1	CASSFSGGAVNEQFF	TGTGCCAGCAGCTTTAGCGGGGGGGCCGTCAATGAGCAGTTCTTC
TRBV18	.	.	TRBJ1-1	CASAPLGTSAEAFF	TGTGCCAGCGCTCCCTTGGGCACCTCGGCTGAAGCTTTCTTT
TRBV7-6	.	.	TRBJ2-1	CASSPSLGSYNEQFF	TGTGCCAGCAGCCCCTCCCTAGGCAGCTACAATGAGCAGTTCTTC
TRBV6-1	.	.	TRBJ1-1	CASSEAPGGLNTEAFF	TGTGCCAGCAGTGAAGCGCCGGGGGGGCTGAACACTGAAGCTTTCTTT
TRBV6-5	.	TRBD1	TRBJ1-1	CASRRQGNTEAFF	TGTGCCAGCAGGAGACAGGGGAACACTGAAGCTTTCTTT
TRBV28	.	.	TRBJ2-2	CASSFLRVAGELFF	TGTGCCAGCAGTTTCCTCCGGGTCGCCGGGGAGCTGTTTTTT
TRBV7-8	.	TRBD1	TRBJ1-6	CASSGGTGVNSPLHF	TGTGCCAGCAGCGGGGGGACAGGGGTTAATTCACCCCTCCACTTT
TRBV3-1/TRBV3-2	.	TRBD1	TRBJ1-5	CASSQETRQGAVDCYSNQPQHF	TGTGCCAGCAGCCAAGAGACTAGGCAGGGGGCCGTAGACTGTTATAGCAATCAGCCCCAGCATTTT
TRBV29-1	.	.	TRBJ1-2	CSVQLLQGGDYGYTF	TGCAGCGTCCAACTCCTACAGGGAGGGGACTATGGCTACACCTTC
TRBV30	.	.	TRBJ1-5	CAWSRGLDQPQHF	TGTGCCTGGAGTCGAGGATTAGATCAGCCCCAGCATTTT
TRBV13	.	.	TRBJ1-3	CASSLGTEMSSGNTIYF	TGTGCCAGCAGCTTAGGCACAGAAATGAGCTCTGGAAACACCATATATTTT
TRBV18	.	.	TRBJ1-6	CASSPNTGFLTYNSPLHF	TGTGCCAGCTCACCAAATACAGGGTTTCTCACCTATAATTCACCCCTCCACTTT
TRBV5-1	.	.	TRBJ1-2	CASSLATSYGYTF	TGCGCCAGCAGCTTGGCTACTTCGTATGGCTACACCTTC
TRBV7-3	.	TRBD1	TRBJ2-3	CASSYRGSTDTQYF	TGTGCCAGCAGCTACAGGGGTAGCACAGATACGCAGTATTTT
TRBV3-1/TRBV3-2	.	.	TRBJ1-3	CASSQEGLGGNTIYF	TGTGCCAGCAGCCAAGAGGGACTCGGTGGAAACACCATATATTTT
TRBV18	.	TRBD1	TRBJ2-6	CASSPGQGLWGANVLTF	TGTGCCAGCTCACCAGGACAGGGGTTATGGGGGGCCAACGTCCTGACTTTC
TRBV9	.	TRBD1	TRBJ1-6	CASSADRVRSPLHF	TGTGCCAGCAGCGCCGACAGGGTTCGTTCACCCCTCCACTTT
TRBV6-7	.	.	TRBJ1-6	CASSPSRKTKGRRNSPLHF	TGTGCCAGCAGCCCCTCCCGTAAGACTAAGGGAAGAAGGAATTCACCCCTCCACTTT
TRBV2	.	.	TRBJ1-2	CASSVQGYGYTF	TGTGCCAGCAGTGTACAGGGTTATGGCTACACCTTC
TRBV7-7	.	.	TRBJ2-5	CASSAGLGGETQYF	TGTGCTAGCAGCGCCGGGTTGGGGGGAGAGACCCAGTACTTC
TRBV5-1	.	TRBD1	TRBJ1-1	CASSLRGLDTEAFF	TGCGCCAGCAGCCTCAGGGGGTTGGACACTGAAGCTTTCTTT
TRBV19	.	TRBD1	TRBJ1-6	CASSTGDSRNSPLHF	TGTGCCAGTAGTACGGGGGACAGTAGGAATTCACCCCTCCACTTT
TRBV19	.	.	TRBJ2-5	CASSPGGIREETQYF	TGTGCCAGTAGCCCCGGAGGGATCAGGGAAGAGACCCAGTACTTC
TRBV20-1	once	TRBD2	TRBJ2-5	CSASGGGARETQYF	TGCAGTGCTAGTGGCGGGGGGGCCCGGGAGACCCAGTACTTC
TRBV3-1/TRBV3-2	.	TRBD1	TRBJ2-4	CASSQGQSQNIQYF	TGTGCCAGCAGCCAGGGACAGAGTCAAAACATTCAGTACTTC
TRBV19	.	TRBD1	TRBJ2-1	CASTHRTGYYEQFF	TGTGCCAGCACACACCGGACAGGGTATTATGAGCAGTTCTTC
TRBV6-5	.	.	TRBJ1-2	CASSQGGHINYGYTF	TGTGCCAGCAGTCAGGGAGGACACATCAACTATGGCTACACCTTC
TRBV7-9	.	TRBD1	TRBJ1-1	CASSFTPDREGEAFF	TGTGCCAGCAGCTTCACCCCGGACAGGGAAGGTGAAGCTTTCTTT
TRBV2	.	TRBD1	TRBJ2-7	CASNPGQGGTYEQYF	TGTGCCAGCAATCCGGGACAGGGGGGAACCTACGAGCAGTACTTC
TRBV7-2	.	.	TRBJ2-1	CASSLGTYNEQFF	TGTGCCAGCAGCTTAGGGACATACAATGAGCAGTTCTTC
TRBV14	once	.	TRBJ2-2	CASSQDHVGELFF	TGTGCCAGCAGCCAAGATCATGTCGGGGAGCTGTTTTTT
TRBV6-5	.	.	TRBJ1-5	CASRLNYNQPQHF	TGTGCCAGCAGACTTAACTACAATCAGCCCCAGCATTTT
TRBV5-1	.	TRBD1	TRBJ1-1	CASSVTGGSTEAFF	TGCGCCAGCAGTGTAACAGGGGGCTCAACTGAAGCTTTCTTT
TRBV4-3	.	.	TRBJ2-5	CASSQGQSQETQYF	TGCGCCAGCAGCCAAGGACAGAGCCAAGAGACCCAGTACTTC
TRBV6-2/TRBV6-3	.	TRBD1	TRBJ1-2	CASSYDGTGIFYTF	TGTGCCAGCAGTTACGACGGGACAGGGATCTTCTACACCTTC
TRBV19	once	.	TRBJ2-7	CASSIAQDYEQYF	TGTGCCAGTAGTATAGCACAGGACTACGAGCAGTACTTC
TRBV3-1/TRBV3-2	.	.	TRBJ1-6	CASSLRAGVNSPLHF	TGTGCCAGCAGCCTACGGGCAGGGGTAAATTCACCCCTCCACTTT
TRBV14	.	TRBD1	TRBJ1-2	CASSQDRDRGAYGYTF	TGTGCCAGCAGCCAAGACCGGGACAGGGGGGCCTATGGCTACACCTTC
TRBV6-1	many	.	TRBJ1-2	CASSEATGGGSGYTF	TGTGCCAGCAGTGAAGCGACGGGGGGCGGGTCTGGCTACACCTTC
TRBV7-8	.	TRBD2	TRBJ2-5	CASSLVRGRGETQYF	TGTGCCAGCAGCTTAGTCCGGGGGAGGGGAGAGACCCAGTACTTC
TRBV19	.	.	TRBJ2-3	CASSTVGSGVTDTQYF	TGTGCCAGTAGTACGGTCGGGAGTGGGGTAACAGATACGCAGTATTTT
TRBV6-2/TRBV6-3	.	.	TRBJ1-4	CASSYLDIGEKLFF	TGTGCCAGCAGTTACCTCGACATAGGAGAAAAACTGTTTTTT
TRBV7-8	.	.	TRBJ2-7	CASSLGPGAGYEQYF	TGTGCCAGCAGCTTAGGTCCGGGAGCAGGCTACGAGCAGTACTTC
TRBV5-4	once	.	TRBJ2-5	CASSLEALPGETQYF	TGTGCCAGCAGCTTGGAGGCCCTCCCGGGAGAGACCCAGTACTTC
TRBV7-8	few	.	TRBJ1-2	CASSSAGNPNYGYTF	TGTGCCAGCAGCTCCGCAGGGAACCCTAACTATGGCTACACCTTC
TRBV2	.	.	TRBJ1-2	CASSVGQPYPGYTF	TGTGCCAGCAGTGTGGGGCAGCCCTACCCTGGCTACACCTTC
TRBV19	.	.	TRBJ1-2	CASRPGISLAYGYTF	TGTGCCAGTAGGCCGGGGATTTCTCTTGCCTATGGCTACACCTTC
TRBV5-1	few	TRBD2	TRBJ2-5	CASSLATSGGAMAETQYF	TGCGCCAGCAGCTTGGCTACTAGCGGGGGGGCAATGGCTGAGACCCAGTACTTC
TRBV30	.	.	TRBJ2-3	CAWSPADTQYF	TGTGCCTGGAGTCCCGCAGATACGCAGTATTTT
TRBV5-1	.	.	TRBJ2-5	CASSPGSAEQETQYF	TGCGCCAGCAGCCCGGGGTCAGCAGAGCAAGAGACCCAGTACTTC
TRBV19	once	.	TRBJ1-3	CASSSGGSGNTIYF	TGTGCCAGTAGTAGCGGGGGCTCTGGAAACACCATATATTTT
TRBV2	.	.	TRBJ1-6	CASSEIGQGFNNSPLHF	TGTGCCAGCAGTGAAATTGGGCAGGGATTCAATAATTCACCCCTCCACTTT
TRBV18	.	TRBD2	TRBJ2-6	CASSQPGGSQHSGANVLTF	TGTGCCAGCTCACAACCGGGGGGGAGTCAACACTCTGGGGCCAACGTCCTGACTTTC